The 30 T cell receptor beta chains below were found in one sample sequenced in a study of blood T cell repertoires in COVID-19. Clones were read by immunoSEQ multiplex PCR, and TCRdb kept only the in-frame ones, dropping some. The profile shows approximately 90,000 clones, about nine tenths of them singletons. What was sequenced was peripheral blood. The receptor source for this set is a man between 60 and 70 years old with acute or convalescent COVID-19.

The chain is built from TRBV19 and TRBJ2-2; D is possibly TRBD1 (5 bases). In germline, CDR1 is LNHDA, CDR2 SQIVND (reference sequence). The CDR3 is 14 residues long. The V end was cut by 2 bases, the J end by 7 bases, with 11 bases between. CDR3 DNA: TGTGCCAGTAGTATACCAGGGAAGGTCGGGGAGCTGTTTTTT. It encodes CASSIPGKVGELFF.

This clone was observed a few times. The junction and the germline gene differ at one end; a read error may be behind it. The V and J genes are TRBV6-5 and TRBJ1-3; D possibly corresponds to TRBD1 (6 bases). Germline CDR1 reads MNHEY; CDR2 reads SVGAGI. The CDR3 consists of 15 residues. Here the CDR3 DNA reads TGTGCCAGCAGCTACTCCAGGGGCTCTGGAAACACCATATATTTT. Amino acids: CASSYSRGSGNTIYF.

This clone occurred once. The chain links TRBV6-6 to TRBJ1-2; no clear D. Germline loops: CDR1 MNHNY, CDR2 SVGAGI (reference sequence). Trimming took off 7 bases at V and 6 bases at J, with 12 bases between the two ends. The CDR3 loop spans 12 amino acids. CDR3 bases: TGTGCCAGCACCCGGGGAGGGCATGGCTACACCTTC. Translated: CASTRGGHGYTF.

The chain is built from TRBV2 and TRBJ1-5; D perhaps matches TRBD1 (5 bases). Trimming took 3 bases from V and 9 from J, leaving 6 bases between them. The CDR3 is made up of 11 amino acids. Germline V lookup: CDR1 SNHLY, CDR2 FYNNEI. The CDR3 loop is CASSEGRPQHF. The CDR3 DNA reads TGTGCCAGCAGTGAGGGGCGGCCCCAGCATTTT.

V gene TRBV18 combines with J gene TRBJ1-2; 9 positions match TRBD1. J lost 6 bases, V lost 4 bases, and 9 bases had no gene match. This CDR3 has 15 residues. CDR1 and CDR2 (germline): KGHSH, LQKENI. This CDR3 reads CASSLGTGNWHGYTF. The CDR3 DNA reads TGTGCCAGCTCACTTGGGACAGGGAATTGGCATGGCTACACCTTC. The full variable domain, with the rest looked up from reference TRBV18 and TRBJ1-2, is NAGVMQNPRHLVRRRGQEARLRCSPMKGHSHVYWYRQLPEEGLKFMVYLQKENIIDESGMPKERFSAEFPKEGPSILRIQQVVRGDSAAYFCASSLGTGNWHGYTFGSGTRLTVV.

There are a few counts of this clone. The gene calls are TRBV2 and TRBJ2-5; D might be TRBD2 (5 bases). The germline CDR1 and CDR2 sequences are SNHLY and FYNNEI. The CDR3 runs 15 residues. Between the trimmed V and J ends, which lost 6 bases and 5 bases, there was a span of 19 bases. CDR3 protein: CASSDEGSKEETQYF. CDR3 in DNA: TGTGCCAGCAGCGACGAGGGCAGTAAAGAGGAGACCCAGTACTTC.

The genes are TRBV7-6 and TRBJ1-5, with D tentatively TRBD1 (5 bases). The CDR3 spans 15 residues. Germline V CDR1 and CDR2: SGHVS, FNYEAQ. The V and J ends lost 5 bases and 5 bases respectively, with 16 bases between them. CDR3 DNA: TGTGCCAGCAGCCGAGGGGCTGGGAGGGATCAGCCCCAGCATTTT. Residues: CASSRGAGRDQPQHF.

The table lists this clone with a count of one. This chain connects TRBV19 to TRBJ1-2; D may be TRBD1 (5 bases). Deletions cut 3 bases from V and 0 bases from J, with 8 bases between. This CDR3 is built from 14 residues. CDR1 is LNHDA and CDR2 is SQIVND in the germline V gene (reference sequence). CDR3 in DNA: TGTGCCAGTAGTATGGGGGGGTCTAACTATGGCTACACCTTC. Translation: CASSMGGSNYGYTF.

V and J are TRBV5-1 and TRBJ1-3, with 7 bases identical to TRBD1. This CDR3 has 16 amino acids. Germline CDR1 is SGHRS and CDR2 is YFSETQ. Trimming at V came to 4 bases and at J to 1 base, leaving 8 bases not matched to a gene. The CDR3 nucleotides read TGCGCCAGCAGCGCAGCGAACAGGGGATCTGGAAACACCATATATTTT. Its translation is CASSAANRGSGNTIYF. The full variable domain, its missing parts supplied by reference TRBV5-1 and TRBJ1-3, is KAGVTQTPRYLIKTRGQQVTLSCSPISGHRSVSWYQQTPGQGLQFLFEYFSETQRNKGNFPGRFSGRQFSNSRSEMNVSTLELGDSALYLCASSAANRGSGNTIYFGEGSWLTVV.

The chain is built from TRBV11-2 and TRBJ1-1, with D tentatively TRBD1 (5 bases). This CDR3 comprises 16 residues. Trimming cost V 5 bases and J 4 bases, with 20 bases left between them. Germline values: CDR1 SGHAT, CDR2 FQNNGV. CDR3 loop: CASSHVIRGRGTEAFF. CDR3 bases: TGTGCCAGCAGCCACGTTATCCGGGGGAGGGGCACTGAAGCTTTCTTT.

The chain recombines TRBV28 with TRBJ1-2; TRBD1 is a possible D gene (6 bases). Deletions cut 5 bases from V and 2 bases from J, with 15 bases between. Germline assignment: CDR1 MDHEN and CDR2 SYDVKM. The CDR3 has 15 residues. The CDR3 region is CASSTPTGANYGYTF. CDR3 nucleotide sequence: TGTGCCAGCAGTACCCCGACAGGAGCAAACTATGGCTACACCTTC.

The V gene is TRBV2, the J gene TRBJ1-1, with 9 bases that match TRBD1. V was clipped by 6 bases and J by 10 bases; unmatched bases: 6. The V gene's germline CDR1 is SNHLY and CDR2 FYNNEI. This CDR3 has 12 amino acids. This CDR3 reads CASSDRGDGAFF. CDR3 DNA sequence: TGTGCCAGCAGCGACAGGGGGGATGGAGCTTTCTTT.

This rearrangement joins TRBV6-6 to TRBJ2-1; 10 bases align to TRBD1. V dropped 5 bases and J dropped 8; count of bases not matched to a gene: 12. The CDR3 runs to 16 residues. Germline values: CDR1 MNHNY, CDR2 SVGAGI (reference sequence). The CDR3 sequence is CASSVGPGQGSDEQFF. CDR3 sequence (DNA): TGTGCCAGCAGTGTGGGGCCGGGACAGGGGTCCGATGAGCAGTTCTTC.

The V gene is TRBV2, the J gene TRBJ1-1; D not resolved. Trimming cost V 4 bases and J 4 bases, with 10 bases left between them. The CDR3 contains 13 residues. Looked up from germline, CDR1 is SNHLY and CDR2 is FYNNEI. The CDR3 nucleotides are TGTGCCAGCAGTGTAATGGGGAGCACTGAAGCTTTCTTT. Translating it yields CASSVMGSTEAFF. The full variable domain, completed using reference TRBV2 and TRBJ1-1, is EPEVTQTPSHQVTQMGQEVILRCVPISNHLYFYWYRQILGQKVEFLVSFYNNEISEKSEIFDDQFSVERPDGSNFTLKIRSTKLEDSAMYFCASSVMGSTEAFFGQGTRLTVV.

This clone showed up just once. This rearrangement joins TRBV4-1 to TRBJ1-2, with D possibly being TRBD1 (5 bases). The CDR3 is 18 residues long. Trimming removed 4 bases at V and 6 bases at J, with 27 bases between. CDR1 is MGHRA and CDR2 is YSYEKL in the germline V gene. CDR3 bases: TGCGCCAGCAGCCGTGAGGCCCCTAGACCGAAACCGGGGGATGGCTACACCTTC. As protein: CASSREAPRPKPGDGYTF.

This chain joins TRBV2 and TRBJ2-3; tentatively, D is TRBD2 (7 bases). The length of the CDR3 is 15 residues. Germline V gives CDR1 SNHLY, CDR2 FYNNEI. V dropped 8 bases and J dropped 8 bases, with 23 bases sitting between them. The DNA for the CDR3 is TGTGCCAGCCGTACCATCGGGGGGCCTACCCGTACGCAGTATTTT. Encoded protein: CASRTIGGPTRTQYF.

The chain links TRBV5-1 to TRBJ1-1; maybe TRBD1 (6 bases). The CDR3 loop spans 14 amino acids. The germline V gene encodes CDR1 SGHRS and CDR2 YFSETQ. Trimming removed 4 bases from V and 1 base from J, with 11 bases in between. As DNA, the CDR3 is TGCGCCAGCAGCCCCCTGGGACAGAACACTGAAGCTTTCTTT. Residues: CASSPLGQNTEAFF.

This chain connects TRBV5-1 to TRBJ2-3; D is possibly TRBD2 (6 bases). V dropped 3 bases and J dropped 5 bases, with 16 bases sitting between them. CDR1 is SGHRS, CDR2 YFSETQ, per germline. The CDR3 sequence is 15 residues long. The CDR3 here is CASSSRPGREDTQYF. For the CDR3, the DNA is TGCGCCAGCAGCTCACGCCCGGGGCGGGAAGATACGCAGTATTTT.

The rearrangement uses TRBV7-8 and TRBJ1-3, with TRBD1 as a possible D gene (6 bases). The germline V gene encodes CDR1 SGHVS and CDR2 FQNEAQ. The CDR3 runs to 17 residues. V gave up 2 bases and J gave up 3 bases, with 17 bases separating them. CDR3 in amino acids: CASSLPRGGASGNTIYF. In nucleotides, the CDR3 is TGTGCCAGCAGCTTACCCCGGGGGGGGGCAAGTGGAAACACCATATATTTT.

V usage is TRBV12-3 or TRBV12-4 and J usage is TRBJ1-1, with D uncertain. The length of the CDR3 is 13 residues. Trimming removed 5 bases at V and 0 bases at J, with 7 bases between. In DNA form, the CDR3 reads TGTGCCAGCAGTAAACAGATGAACACTGAAGCTTTCTTT. This encodes CASSKQMNTEAFF.

The chain uses TRBV9 and TRBJ1-3; weak D call: TRBD1 (5 bases). The CDR3 length is 17 residues. Germline values: CDR1 SGDLS, CDR2 YYNGEE. V lost 4 bases and J 3 bases, leaving 20 bases between the germline ends. As DNA, the CDR3 is TGTGCCAGCAGCCAACCTGTCAGGGAGGAAGATGGAAACACCATATATTTT. It encodes CASSQPVREEDGNTIYF.

J is TRBJ1-2 and V is TRBV5-1; TRBD1 is a possible D gene (5 bases). Trimming stripped 4 bases from V and 6 bases from J, with 19 bases between. This CDR3 spans 15 amino acids. The germline V gene has CDR1 SGHRS and CDR2 YFSETQ. The CDR3 bases are TGCGCCAGCAGCGCTACCGGGACTTCGGGCGATGGCTACACCTTC. This translates into CASSATGTSGDGYTF.

The genes are TRBV7-8 and TRBJ1-3; TRBD1 is a possible D gene (5 bases). V shed 3 bases and J shed 5 bases, with 14 bases lying between them. The CDR3 is made up of 15 amino acids. Germline V CDR1 and CDR2: SGHVS, FQNEAQ. DNA for the CDR3: TGTGCCAGCAGCTTTTCGACTCAGGGTCGAAACACCATATATTTT. Encoded protein: CASSFSTQGRNTIYF.

V gene TRBV28 combines with J gene TRBJ1-4; TRBD1 matches 9 bases. The CDR3 contains 14 residues. Germline assignment: CDR1 MDHEN and CDR2 SYDVKM. The V gene end was trimmed by 6 bases and the J gene end by 8 bases; junction bases not matched to a gene: 7. As DNA, the CDR3 is TGTGCCAGCAGACCCGGGACAGGGCCGGAAAAACTGTTTTTT. Protein product: CASRPGTGPEKLFF.

This rearrangement joins TRBV18 to TRBJ1-6; TRBD1 matches at 9 bases. Trimming removed 2 bases from V and 5 bases from J; junction bases left unmatched: 1. CDR1 KGHSH and CDR2 LQKENI come from the germline V gene. The CDR3 sequence is 15 residues long. The CDR3 sequence: CASSPGTGNNSPLHF. For the CDR3, the DNA is TGTGCCAGCTCACCAGGGACAGGGAATAATTCACCCCTCCACTTT.

This chain links TRBV30 with TRBJ1-5; D gene unclear. CDR3 length: 14 amino acids. Germline V lookup: CDR1 GTSNPN, CDR2 SVGIG (reference sequence). Trimming removed 1 base from V and 4 bases from J, with 11 bases in between. The CDR3 spells CAWSALGSNQPQHF. In nucleotides, the CDR3 is TGTGCCTGGAGTGCTCTCGGGTCTAATCAGCCCCAGCATTTT.

V and J are TRBV19 and TRBJ1-6; tentative D call: TRBD1 (6 bases). Deletions cut 4 bases from V and 3 bases from J, with 13 bases between. The CDR3 totals 16 residues. Looked up from germline, CDR1 is LNHDA and CDR2 is SQIVND (reference sequence). CDR3 nucleotides: TGTGCCAGTAGTACGACAGGCCGGGGCTATAATTCACCCCTCCACTTT. Its protein is CASSTTGRGYNSPLHF.

This chain uses TRBV11-2 with TRBJ1-1, with D possibly matching TRBD1 (6 bases). This CDR3 has 13 amino acids. V was pared by 5 bases and J by 1 base, with 8 bases between. Per germline, CDR1 SGHAT and CDR2 FQNNGV. This CDR3 reads CASSLRGNTEAFF. CDR3 DNA sequence: TGTGCCAGCAGCCTCAGGGGGAACACTGAAGCTTTCTTT.

As regards this clone: Other nucleotide sequences from this sample produce the same CDR3. This chain connects TRBV19 to TRBJ1-1; a possible D gene is TRBD1 (5 bases). CDR1 is LNHDA and CDR2 is SQIVND in the germline V gene (reference sequence). CDR3 length: 13 amino acids. V lost 3 bases and J lost 5, with 10 bases in between. As DNA, the CDR3 is TGTGCCAGTAGTATCCGGGGGGAAACTGAAGCTTTCTTT. It translates to CASSIRGETEAFF.

As concerns this clone: One end of the junction varies from germline; a read error may be responsible. The rearrangement links TRBV28 to TRBJ1-5; 7 nucleotides match TRBD1. In germline, CDR1 is MDHEN, CDR2 SYDVKM. The CDR3 totals 13 residues. The CDR3 spells CASSTPGSRDSTF. CDR3 sequence (DNA): TGTGCCAGCAGTACCCCCGGGAGCCGGGACAGTACGTTT. The full variable domain, completed using reference TRBV28 and TRBJ1-5, is DVKVTQSSRYLVKRTGEKVFLECVQDMDHENMFWYRQDPGLGLRLIYFSYDVKMKEKGDIPEGYSVSREKKERFSLILESASTNQTSMYLCASSTPGSRDSTFGDGTRLSIL.